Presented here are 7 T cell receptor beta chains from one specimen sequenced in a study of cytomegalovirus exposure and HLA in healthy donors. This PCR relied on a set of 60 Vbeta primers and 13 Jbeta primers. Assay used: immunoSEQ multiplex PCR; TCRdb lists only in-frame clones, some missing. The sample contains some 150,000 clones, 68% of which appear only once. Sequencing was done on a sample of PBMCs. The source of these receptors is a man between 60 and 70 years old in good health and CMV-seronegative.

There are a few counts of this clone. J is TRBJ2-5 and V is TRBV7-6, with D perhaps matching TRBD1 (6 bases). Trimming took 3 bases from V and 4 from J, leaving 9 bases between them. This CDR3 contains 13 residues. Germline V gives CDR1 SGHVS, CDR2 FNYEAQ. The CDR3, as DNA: TGTGCCAGCAGCTTCAGGGGTGGAGAGACCCAGTACTTC. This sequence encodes CASSFRGGETQYF.

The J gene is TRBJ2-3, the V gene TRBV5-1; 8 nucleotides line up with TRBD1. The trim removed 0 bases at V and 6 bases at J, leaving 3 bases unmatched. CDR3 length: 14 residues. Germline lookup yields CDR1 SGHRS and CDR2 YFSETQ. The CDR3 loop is CASSLGQGSDTQYF. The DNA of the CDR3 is TGCGCCAGCAGCTTGGGACAGGGGTCGGATACGCAGTATTTT.

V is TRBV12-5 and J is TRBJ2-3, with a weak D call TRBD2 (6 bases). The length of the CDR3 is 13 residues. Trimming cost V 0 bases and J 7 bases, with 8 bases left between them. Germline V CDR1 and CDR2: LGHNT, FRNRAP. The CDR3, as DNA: TGTGCTAGTGGTTTGGTAGCGGGTCATACGCAGTATTTT. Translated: CASGLVAGHTQYF. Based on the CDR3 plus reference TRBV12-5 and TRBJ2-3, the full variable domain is DARVTQTPRHKVTEMGQEVTMRCQPILGHNTVFWYRQTMMQGLELLAYFRNRAPLDDSGMPKDRFSAEMPDATLATLKIQPSEPRDSAVYFCASGLVAGHTQYFGPGTRLTVL.

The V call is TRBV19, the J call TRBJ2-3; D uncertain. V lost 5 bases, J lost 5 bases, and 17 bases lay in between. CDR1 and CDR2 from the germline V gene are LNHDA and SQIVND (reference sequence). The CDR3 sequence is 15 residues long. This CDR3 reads CASSPGSPVGDTQYF. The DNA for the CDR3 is TGTGCCAGTAGTCCCGGGTCACCAGTCGGAGATACGCAGTATTTT.

The DNA of the CDR3 is TGCGCCAGCAGCGTTCAGGGGGTTTTGGGACATACAGATACGCAGTATTTT. Amino acids: CASSVQGVLGHTDTQYF. The genes are TRBV5-1 and TRBJ2-3; 7 bases agree with TRBD1. The CDR3 contains 17 residues. Germline assignment: CDR1 SGHRS and CDR2 YFSETQ. V lost 4 bases, J lost 3 bases, and 14 bases stayed unmatched.

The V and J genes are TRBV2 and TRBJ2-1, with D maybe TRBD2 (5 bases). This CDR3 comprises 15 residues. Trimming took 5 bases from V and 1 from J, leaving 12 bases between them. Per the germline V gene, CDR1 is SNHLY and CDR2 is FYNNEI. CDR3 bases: TGTGCCAGCAGTTTTCAGCGGATTTCCTACAATGAGCAGTTCTTC. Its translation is CASSFQRISYNEQFF.

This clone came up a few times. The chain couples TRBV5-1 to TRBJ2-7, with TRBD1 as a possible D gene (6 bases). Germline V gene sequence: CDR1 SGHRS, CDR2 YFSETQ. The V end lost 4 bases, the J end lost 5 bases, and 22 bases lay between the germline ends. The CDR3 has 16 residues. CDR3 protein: CASSPSPDNRQDEQYF. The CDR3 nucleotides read TGCGCCAGCAGCCCGAGTCCGGACAACCGACAGGACGAGCAGTACTTC. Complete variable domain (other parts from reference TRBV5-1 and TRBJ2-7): KAGVTQTPRYLIKTRGQQVTLSCSPISGHRSVSWYQQTPGQGLQFLFEYFSETQRNKGNFPGRFSGRQFSNSRSEMNVSTLELGDSALYLCASSPSPDNRQDEQYFGPGTRLTVT.